This TCR beta chain came from a study of blood T cell repertoires in COVID-19. Some clones are missing from TCRdb's copy, which holds only in-frame ones; the method was immunoSEQ multiplex PCR. The sample has about 98,000 clones, about 89% seen once. The CDR3 is 16 amino acids. Sequencing input: peripheral blood. J is TRBJ2-4 and V is TRBV21-1; the table assigns TRBD1, which was not confirmed against the DNA. TRBV21-1 is listed as a pseudogene. The receptor comes from a man in his fifties or sixties with acute or convalescent COVID-19. This CDR3 is CASRVLQGLAKNIQYF. The DNA of the CDR3 is TGTGCCAGCAGGGTTTTACAGGGGCTAGCCAAAAACATTCAGTACTTC.